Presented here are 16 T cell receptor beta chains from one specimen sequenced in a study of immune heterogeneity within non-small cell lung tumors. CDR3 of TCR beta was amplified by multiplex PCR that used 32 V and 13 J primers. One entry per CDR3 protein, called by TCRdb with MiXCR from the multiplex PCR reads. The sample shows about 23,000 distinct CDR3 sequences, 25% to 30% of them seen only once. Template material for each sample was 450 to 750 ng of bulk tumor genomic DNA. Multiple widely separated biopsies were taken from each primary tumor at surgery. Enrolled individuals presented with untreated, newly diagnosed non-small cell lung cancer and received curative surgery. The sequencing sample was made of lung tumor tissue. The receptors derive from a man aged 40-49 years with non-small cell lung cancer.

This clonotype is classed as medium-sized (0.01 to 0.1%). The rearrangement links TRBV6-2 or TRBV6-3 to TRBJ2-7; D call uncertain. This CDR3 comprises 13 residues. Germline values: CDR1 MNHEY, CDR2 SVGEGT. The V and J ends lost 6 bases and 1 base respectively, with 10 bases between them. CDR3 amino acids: CASRATSSYEQYF. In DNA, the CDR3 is TGTGCCAGCAGGGCGACCAGTTCCTACGAGCAGTACTTC.

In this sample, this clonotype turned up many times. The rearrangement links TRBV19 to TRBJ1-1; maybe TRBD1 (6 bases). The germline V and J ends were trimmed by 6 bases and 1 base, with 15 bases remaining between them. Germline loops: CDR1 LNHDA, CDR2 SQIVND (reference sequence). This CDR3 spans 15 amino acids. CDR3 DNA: TGTGCCAGTAGAGTTAGACAGGAGTGGAACACTGAAGCTTTCTTT. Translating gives CASRVRQEWNTEAFF.

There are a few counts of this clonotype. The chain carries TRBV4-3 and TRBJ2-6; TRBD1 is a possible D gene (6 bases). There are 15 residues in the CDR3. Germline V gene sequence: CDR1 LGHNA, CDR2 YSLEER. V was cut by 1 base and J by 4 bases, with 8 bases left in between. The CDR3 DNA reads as TGCGCCAGCAGCCAAGCAGGGGTCGGGGCCAACGTCCTGACTTTC. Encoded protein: CASSQAGVGANVLTF.

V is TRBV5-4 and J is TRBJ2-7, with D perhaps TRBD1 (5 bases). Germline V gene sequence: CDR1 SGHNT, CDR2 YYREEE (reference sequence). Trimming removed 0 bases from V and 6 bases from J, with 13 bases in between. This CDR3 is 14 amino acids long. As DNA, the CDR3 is TGTGCCAGCAGCTTGGCCCGGCAGGGTGGCGAGCAGTACTTC. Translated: CASSLARQGGEQYF.

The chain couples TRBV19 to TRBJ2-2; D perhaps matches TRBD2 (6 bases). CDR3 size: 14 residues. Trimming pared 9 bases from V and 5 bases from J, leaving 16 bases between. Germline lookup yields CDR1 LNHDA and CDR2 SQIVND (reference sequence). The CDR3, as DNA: TGTGCCAGAAGTGGCCGGACTACTACCGGGGAGCTGTTTTTT. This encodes CARSGRTTTGELFF.

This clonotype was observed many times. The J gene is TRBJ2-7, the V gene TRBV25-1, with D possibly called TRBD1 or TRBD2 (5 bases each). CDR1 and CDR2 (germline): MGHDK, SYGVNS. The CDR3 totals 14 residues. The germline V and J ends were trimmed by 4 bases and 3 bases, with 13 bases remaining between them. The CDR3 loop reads CASSVSGTVYEQYF. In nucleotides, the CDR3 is TGTGCCAGCAGTGTTTCAGGGACGGTCTACGAGCAGTACTTC.

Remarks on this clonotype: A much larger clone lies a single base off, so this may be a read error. CDR3 nucleotides: TGTGCCAGCAGTGAGGCGCTGAACACTGAAGCTCTCTTT. It translates to CASSEALNTEALF. V gene TRBV28 combines with J gene TRBJ1-1; no clear D gene. Germline CDR1 reads MDHEN; CDR2 reads SYDVKM. The CDR3 totals 13 residues.

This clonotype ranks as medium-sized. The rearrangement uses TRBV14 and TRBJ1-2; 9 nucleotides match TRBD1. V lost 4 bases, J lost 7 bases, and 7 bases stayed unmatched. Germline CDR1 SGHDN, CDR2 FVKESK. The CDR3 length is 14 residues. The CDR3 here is CASSPRDRASGYTF. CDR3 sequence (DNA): TGTGCCAGCAGCCCGAGGGACAGGGCTTCTGGCTACACCTTC.

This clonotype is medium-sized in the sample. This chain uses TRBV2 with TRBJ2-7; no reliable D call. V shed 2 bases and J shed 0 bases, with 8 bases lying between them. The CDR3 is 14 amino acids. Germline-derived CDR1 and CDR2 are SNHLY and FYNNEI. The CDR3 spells CASSEMLASYEQYF. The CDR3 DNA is TGTGCCAGCAGTGAAATGCTTGCCTCCTACGAGCAGTACTTC.

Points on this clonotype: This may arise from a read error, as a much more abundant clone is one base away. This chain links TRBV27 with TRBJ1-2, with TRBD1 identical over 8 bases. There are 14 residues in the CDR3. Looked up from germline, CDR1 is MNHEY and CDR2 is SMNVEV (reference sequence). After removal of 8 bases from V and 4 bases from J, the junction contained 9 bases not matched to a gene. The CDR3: CASGGQARRYGYTF. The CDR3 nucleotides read TGTGCCAGCGGGGGACAGGCCCGTCGCTATGGCTACACCTTC.

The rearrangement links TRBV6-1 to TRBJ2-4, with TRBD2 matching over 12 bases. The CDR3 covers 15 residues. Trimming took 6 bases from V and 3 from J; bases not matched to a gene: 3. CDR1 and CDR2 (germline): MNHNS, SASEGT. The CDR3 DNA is TGTGCCAGCAGGAGACTAGCGGGAGTCAAAAACATTCAGTACTTC. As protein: CASRRLAGVKNIQYF.

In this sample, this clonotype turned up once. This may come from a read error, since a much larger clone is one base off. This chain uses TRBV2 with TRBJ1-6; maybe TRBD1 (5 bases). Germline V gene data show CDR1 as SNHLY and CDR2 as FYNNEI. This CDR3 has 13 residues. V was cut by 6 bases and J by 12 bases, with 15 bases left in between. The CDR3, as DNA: TGTGCCAGCAGGGAGGGGACGCCTTTACCCCTCCACTTT. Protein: CASREGTPLPLHF. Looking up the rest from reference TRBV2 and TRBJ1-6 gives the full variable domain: EPEVTQTPSHQVTQMGQEVILRCVPISNHLYFYWYRQILGQKVEFLVSFYNNEISEKSEIFDDQFSVERPDGSNFTLKIRSTKLEDSAMYFCASREGTPLPLHFGNGTRLTVT.

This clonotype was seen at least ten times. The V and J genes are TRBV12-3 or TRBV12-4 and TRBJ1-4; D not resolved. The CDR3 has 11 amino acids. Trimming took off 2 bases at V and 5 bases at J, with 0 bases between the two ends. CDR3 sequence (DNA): TGTGCCAGCAGTTTAAATGAAAAACTGTTTTTT. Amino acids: CASSLNEKLFF.

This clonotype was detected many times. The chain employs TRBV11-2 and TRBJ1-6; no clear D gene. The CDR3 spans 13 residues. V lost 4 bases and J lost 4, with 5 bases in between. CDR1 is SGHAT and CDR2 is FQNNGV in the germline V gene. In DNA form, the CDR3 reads TGTGCCAGCAGCTGGGTATATAATTCACCCCTCCACTTT. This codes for CASSWVYNSPLHF.

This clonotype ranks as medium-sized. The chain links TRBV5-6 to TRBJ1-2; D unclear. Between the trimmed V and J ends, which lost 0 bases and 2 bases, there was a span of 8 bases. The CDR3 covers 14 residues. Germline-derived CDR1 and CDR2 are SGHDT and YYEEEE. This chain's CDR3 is CASSLGPENYGYTF. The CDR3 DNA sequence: TGTGCCAGCAGCTTGGGACCTGAGAACTATGGCTACACCTTC.

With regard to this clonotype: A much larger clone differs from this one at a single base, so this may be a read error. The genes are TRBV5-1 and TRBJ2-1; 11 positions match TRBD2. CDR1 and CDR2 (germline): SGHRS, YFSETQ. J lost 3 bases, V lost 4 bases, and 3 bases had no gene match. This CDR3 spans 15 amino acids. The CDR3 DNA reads TGCGCCAGCAGCCTTGGACTAGCGGGCTACAATGAGCAGTTCTTC. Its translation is CASSLGLAGYNEQFF.